This T cell receptor (beta chain) was sequenced for a study of blood T cell repertoires in COVID-19. About the study: T cells, B-cell-depleted T cells, or PBMCs supplied cDNA or gDNA.

The V gene lost 3 bases and the J gene lost 8 bases, with 10 bases spanning the gap. CDR3 size: 12 residues. Germline values: CDR1 MDHEN, CDR2 SYDVKM. The sample holds one count of this clone. Using immunoSEQ multiplex PCR, the repertoire was profiled, and TCRdb retains in-frame clones only, with some absent. The table has about 150,000 clones, approximately 90% seen once. This chain connects TRBV28 to TRBJ1-2; D remains ambiguous. Sequenced input: peripheral blood. This sequence was found in a woman in her 70s with acute or convalescent COVID-19. The CDR3 sequence: CASSLTQRGYTF. In nucleotides, the CDR3 is TGTGCCAGCAGTTTGACCCAGAGGGGCTACACCTTC.